This passage covers 17 T cell receptor beta chains from one sample sequenced in a study of tissue T cells after allogeneic stem cell transplantation (dated by TCRdb to the early 2020s). Libraries were made using the immunoSEQ multiplex PCR assay. Not all clones reach the TCRdb copy of this immuneACCESS table, which keeps in-frame sequences only. Checked studies attribute under half of the gap to unresolved V genes and leave the rest unexplained. In this sample the table shows roughly 4,200 clones, around 64% of which occur a single time. The ten largest clonotypes hold under 30% of the sample. The time point label on this specimen signifies: mouse harvest day 7 after allogeneic transplant. Mouse grafts combined 10^7 T-cell-depleted bone marrow cells with 10^6 splenic CD5+ T cells, given via tail vein injection. The sequencing sample was made of spleen. The receptors come from a female BALB/c mouse given C57BL/6 T cells with graft-versus-host disease after an allogeneic hematopoietic cell transplant.

In the case of this clone: The genes and germline here are from mouse. Read data end 1 residue before the CDR3 end; the end is taken from the germline J gene. The chain recombines TRBV12-1 with TRBJ2-7; TRBD2 matches at 12 bases. Trimming removed 2 bases from V and 6 bases from J; junction bases left unmatched: 7. CDR1 is SGHSN and CDR2 is HYEKVE in the germline V gene. This CDR3 contains 15 residues. This CDR3 reads CASSRGPGLGGEQYF. Partial CDR3 DNA: TGTGCCAGCTCTCGTGGGCCGGGACTGGGGGGTGAACAGTAC.

On this clone itself: Mouse gene names and germline throughout. The CDR3 end falls 1 residue outside the read, so it is completed with the germline J gene. The chain combines TRBV13-2 with TRBJ1-6; D is unresolved. TRBJ1-6 is sorted into the ORF group, with uncertain function. V was cut by 0 bases and J by 5 bases, with 6 bases left in between. In germline, CDR1 is NNHNN, CDR2 SYGAGS (reference sequence). This CDR3 region has 14 residues. The CDR3 region is CASGDAPDNSPLYF. The sequenced part of the CDR3 DNA is TGTGCCAGCGGTGATGCGCCAGATAATTCGCCCCTCTAC.

With respect to this clone: The listed genes are named as in mouse. The CDR3 extends 1 residue past the end of the read, so its final part is completed from the germline J gene. The J gene is TRBJ2-7, the V gene TRBV26; 12 bases align to TRBD2. Trimming at V came to 3 bases and at J to 7 bases, leaving 7 bases not matched to a gene. The germline CDR1 and CDR2 sequences are KGHPV and FQNQEV (reference sequence). The CDR3 has 15 amino acids. The CDR3 reads CASSLQTGGAPEQYF. CDR3 DNA (partial): TGTGCCAGCAGTCTTCAGACTGGGGGGGCGCCGGAACAGTAC.

This clone ranks as medium-sized. The gene names given are mouse names. The read ends 1 residue early relative to the CDR3; the germline J gene fills the gap. The chain combines TRBV20 with TRBJ2-7; TRBD1 matches at 11 bases. The CDR3 length is 14 residues. Germline values: CDR1 GFQATS, CDR2 STVNSAI. J gave up 7 bases and V 3 bases, and 8 bases lay outside the gene matches. The CDR3 reads CGAREGQGVGEQYF. The CDR3 DNA, read in part, is TGTGGTGCTAGAGAGGGACAGGGGGTCGGGGAACAGTAC. The full variable domain, rest sourced from reference TRBV20 and TRBJ2-7, is GALVYQYPRRTICKSGTSMRMECQAVGFQATSVAWYRQSPQKTFELIALSTVNSAIKYEQNFTQEKFPISHPNLSFSSMTVLNAYLEDRGLYLCGAREGQGVGEQYFGPGTRLTVL.

Comment on this clone: Gene labels here are mouse ones. The read falls 1 residue short of the CDR3 end, and the missing part is taken from the germline J gene. The rearrangement joins TRBV20 to TRBJ2-1; perhaps TRBD1 as D (6 bases). CDR3 length: 14 amino acids. V was clipped by 0 bases and J by 2 bases, with 8 bases between them. CDR1 and CDR2 (germline): GFQATS, STVNSAI. The sequenced part of the CDR3 DNA is TGTGGTGCTAGGGAACAGGGCTACTATGCTGAGCAGTTC. Its translation is CGAREQGYYAEQF. The entire CDR3 reads CGAREQGYYAEQFF.

This clone has just a few counts. Genes and germline come from the mouse. The missing CDR3 end, 1 residue past where the read stops, is filled in from the germline J gene. V is TRBV19 and J is TRBJ2-7; weak D call: TRBD1 (6 bases). Germline assignment: CDR1 FNHDT and CDR2 SITEND (reference sequence). CDR3 length equals 14 residues. With 1 base removed from V and 4 bases from J, the gap between germline ends came to 12 bases. The sequenced CDR3 bases are TGTGCCAGCAGTATACCCGGGACAATTTATGAACAGTAC. Protein product: CASSIPGTIYEQY. The full CDR3 protein is CASSIPGTIYEQYF. Supplemented by reference TRBV19 and TRBJ2-7, the full variable domain reads GGIITQTPKFLIGQEGQKLTLKCQQNFNHDTMYWYRQDSGKGLRLIYYSITENDLQKGDLSEGYDASREKKSSFSLTVTSAQKNEMAVFLCASSIPGTIYEQYFGPGTRLTVL.

In the case of this clone: All gene names here are mouse names. The read terminates 1 residue before the CDR3 end, so the remaining end is supplied by the germline J gene. The chain couples TRBV15 to TRBJ2-7; D is perhaps TRBD1 or TRBD2 (5 bases each). This CDR3 contains 11 residues. V was cut by 3 bases and J by 7 bases, with 7 bases left in between. Germline values: CDR1 SGHND, CDR2 FRSKSL. CDR3 in amino acids: CASSLGEEQYF. The sequenced part of the CDR3 DNA is TGTGCCAGCAGTTTGGGGGAGGAACAGTAC.

About this clone itself: Gene names refer to mouse genes. The read falls 1 residue short of the CDR3 end, and the missing part is taken from the germline J gene. The V call is TRBV5, the J call TRBJ2-2; D gene unclear. Per the germline V gene, CDR1 is LGHNA and CDR2 is YNLKQL (reference sequence). The CDR3 is 14 residues long. V was shortened by 0 bases and J by 1 base, with 3 bases between the two germline ends. CDR3 bases read: TGTGCCAGCAGCCAAGAACAAAACACCGGGCAGCTCTAC. This encodes CASSQEQNTGQLY. The whole CDR3 sequence reads CASSQEQNTGQLYF.

Comments on this clone: Gene names are mouse gene names. The read halts 1 residue ahead of the CDR3 end, with the missing end drawn from the germline J gene. The genes are TRBV1 and TRBJ1-2; D call uncertain. Germline V gene sequence: CDR1 NSQYPW, CDR2 LRSPGD (reference sequence). The ends were cut back, 1 base at V and 1 base at J, with 1 base in the middle. This CDR3 spans 12 amino acids. The CDR3 region is CTCSAVNSDYTF. CDR3 DNA (partial): TGCACCTGCAGTGCAGTAAACTCCGACTACACC.

Turning to this clone: All gene names here are mouse names. The read is 1 residue too short to cover the CDR3 end, so that end is filled in from the germline J gene. The chain recombines TRBV20 with TRBJ2-4; TRBD2 matches 9 bases. Trimming cost V 4 bases and J 7 bases; bases outside gene matches: 3. Germline CDR1 and CDR2: GFQATS and STVNSAI. CDR3 length equals 12 residues. Partial CDR3 DNA: TGTGGTGCTATGGGGGGGCGAGACACCTTGTAC. Translated, it gives CGAMGGRDTLY. The whole CDR3 protein is CGAMGGRDTLYF.

Regarding this clone: The gene symbols are mouse symbols. The DNA ends 1 residue before the CDR3 does, and the rest of the CDR3 is filled in from the germline J gene. The chain joins TRBV4 to TRBJ2-7; 11 bases match TRBD2. Per germline, CDR1 LGHDT and CDR2 YNNKQL (reference sequence). The V and J ends lost 3 bases and 7 bases, in that order; junction bases with no gene match: 5. The CDR3 consists of 14 residues. The sequenced part of the CDR3 DNA is TGTGCCAGCAGCTATACTGGGGGGGCGTGGGAACAGTAC. It is translated as CASSYTGGAWEQY. From start to end, the CDR3 is CASSYTGGAWEQYF.

This clone was seen only a few times. Gene names are mouse gene names. Sequencing ends 1 residue short of the CDR3 end; the germline J gene provides the rest. V is TRBV4 and J is TRBJ2-4, with 10 bases that match TRBD2. Germline-derived CDR1 and CDR2 are LGHDT and YNNKQL (reference sequence). V lost 3 bases and J lost 0; bases outside the gene matches: 3. The CDR3 has 16 residues. The sequenced CDR3 bases are TGTGCCAGCAGCTACTGGGGGGGCGCGAGTCAAAACACCTTGTAC. Encoded protein: CASSYWGGASQNTLY. The CDR3 in its entirety is CASSYWGGASQNTLYF.

The table lists this clone with a few counts. Each gene name is a mouse one. Read sequence stops 1 residue before the CDR3 end, and the germline J gene provides the missing end. This chain joins TRBV26 and TRBJ2-7; a weak D match, TRBD1 (5 bases). From germline, CDR1 is KGHPV and CDR2 FQNQEV (reference sequence). The V end lost 3 bases, the J end lost 4 bases, and 10 bases lay between the germline ends. The CDR3 runs 13 residues. The CDR3 loop reads CASSLGQIYEQYF. CDR3 DNA, as far as it was read: TGTGCCAGCAGTCTTGGACAAATATATGAACAGTAC.

In the case of this clone: These gene names are mouse names. The read stops 1 residue short of the end of the CDR3; the missing end is completed from the germline J gene. The genes are TRBV13-2 and TRBJ2-7; unclear D gene. This CDR3 has 13 residues. Trimming pared 0 bases from V and 4 bases from J, leaving 8 bases between. The V gene's germline CDR1 is NNHNN and CDR2 SYGAGS (reference sequence). The CDR3 region is CASGDASTYEQYF. The sequenced CDR3 bases are TGTGCCAGCGGTGATGCTTCCACATATGAACAGTAC.

In the case of this clone: Mouse gene names and germline throughout. The CDR3 goes on 1 residue after the read ends, and that part is filled in from the germline J gene. The identical CDR3 is also encoded by other nucleotide sequences in the sample. The genes are TRBV26 and TRBJ1-3; a possible D gene is TRBD1 (5 bases). CDR1 is KGHPV, CDR2 FQNQEV, per germline (reference sequence). The CDR3 covers 14 residues. With 3 bases removed from V and 0 bases from J, the gap between germline ends came to 6 bases. CDR3 DNA (partial): TGTGCCAGCAGTCTAGGGGTTTCTGGAAATACGCTCTAT. Its translation: CASSLGVSGNTLY. The full CDR3 sequence reads CASSLGVSGNTLYF. Filled out from reference TRBV26 and TRBJ1-3, the complete variable domain reads NSKVIQTPRYLVKGQGQKAKMRCIPEKGHPVVFWYQQNKNNEFKFLINFQNQEVLQQIDMTEKRFSAECPSNSPCSLEIQSSEAGDSALYLCASSLGVSGNTLYFGEGSRLIVV.

In the case of this clone: Mouse gene names and germline throughout. The read ends 1 residue early relative to the CDR3; the germline J gene fills the gap. The chain employs TRBV14 and TRBJ1-3; D remains ambiguous. Germline CDR1 and CDR2: SGHDT and FRDEAV. The length of the CDR3 is 14 residues. Trimming removed 5 bases from V and 0 bases from J, with 9 bases in between. The CDR3 region is CASRPTNSGNTLYF. The sequenced part of the CDR3 DNA is TGTGCCAGCAGACCTACAAATTCTGGAAATACGCTCTAT.

This clone came up a few times. The germline and genes are mouse ones. Sequencing ends 1 residue short of the CDR3 end; the germline J gene provides the rest. The chain uses TRBV12-1 and TRBJ2-7; maybe TRBD2 (5 bases). This CDR3 is 11 amino acids long. Per the germline V gene, CDR1 is SGHSN and CDR2 is HYEKVE. V was pared by 4 bases and J by 4 bases, with 7 bases between. The CDR3 DNA, read in part, is TGTGCCAGCTCCTCTGGGTATGAACAGTAC. Translated, it gives CASSSGYEQY. The full-length CDR3 reads as CASSSGYEQYF.